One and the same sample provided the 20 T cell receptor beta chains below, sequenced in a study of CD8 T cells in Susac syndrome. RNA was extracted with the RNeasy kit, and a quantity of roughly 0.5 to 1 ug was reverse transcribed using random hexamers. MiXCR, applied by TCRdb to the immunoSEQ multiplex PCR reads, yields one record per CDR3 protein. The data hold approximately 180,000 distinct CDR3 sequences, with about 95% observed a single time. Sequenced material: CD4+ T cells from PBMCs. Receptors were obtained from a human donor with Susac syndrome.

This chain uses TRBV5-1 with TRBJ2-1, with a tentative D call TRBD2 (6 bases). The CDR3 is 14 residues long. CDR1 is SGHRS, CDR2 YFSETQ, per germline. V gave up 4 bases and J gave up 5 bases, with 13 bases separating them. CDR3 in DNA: TGCGCCAGCAGCCTTAGCGGACGTAACAATGAGCAGTTCTTC. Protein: CASSLSGRNNEQFF.

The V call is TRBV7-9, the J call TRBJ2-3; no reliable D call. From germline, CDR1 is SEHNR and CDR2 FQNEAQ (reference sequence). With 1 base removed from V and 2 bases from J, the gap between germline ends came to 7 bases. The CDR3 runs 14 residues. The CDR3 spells CASSLGTYTDTQYF. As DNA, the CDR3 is TGTGCCAGCAGCTTAGGCACCTACACAGATACGCAGTATTTT.

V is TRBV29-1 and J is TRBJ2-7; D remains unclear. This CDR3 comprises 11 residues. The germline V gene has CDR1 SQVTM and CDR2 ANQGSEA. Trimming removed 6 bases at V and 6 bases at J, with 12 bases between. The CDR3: CSVLDASEQYF. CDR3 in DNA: TGCAGCGTCCTGGATGCGAGCGAGCAGTACTTC.

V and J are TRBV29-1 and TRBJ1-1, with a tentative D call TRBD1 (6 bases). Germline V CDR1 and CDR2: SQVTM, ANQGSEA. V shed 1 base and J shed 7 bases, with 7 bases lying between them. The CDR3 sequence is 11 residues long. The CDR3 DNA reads TGCAGCGTTGAAGGGACAGTTGAAGCTTTCTTT. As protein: CSVEGTVEAFF.

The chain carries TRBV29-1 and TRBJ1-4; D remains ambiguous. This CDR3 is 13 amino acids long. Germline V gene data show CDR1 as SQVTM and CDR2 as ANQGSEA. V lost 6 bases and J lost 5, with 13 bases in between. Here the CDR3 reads CSVSPGQNEKLFF. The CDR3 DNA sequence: TGCAGCGTGTCACCGGGCCAAAATGAAAAACTGTTTTTT.

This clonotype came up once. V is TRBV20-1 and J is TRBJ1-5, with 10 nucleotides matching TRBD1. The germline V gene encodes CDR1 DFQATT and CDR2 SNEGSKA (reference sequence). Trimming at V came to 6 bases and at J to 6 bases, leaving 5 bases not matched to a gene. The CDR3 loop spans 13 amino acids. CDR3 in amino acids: CSATTGGSQPQHF. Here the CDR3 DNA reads TGCAGTGCCACGACAGGGGGCAGTCAGCCCCAGCATTTT.

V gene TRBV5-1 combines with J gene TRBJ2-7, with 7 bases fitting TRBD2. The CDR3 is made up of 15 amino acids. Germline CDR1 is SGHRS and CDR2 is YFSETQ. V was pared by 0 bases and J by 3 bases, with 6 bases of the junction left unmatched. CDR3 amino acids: CASSLAGGLIYEQYF. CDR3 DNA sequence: TGCGCCAGCAGCTTGGCGGGGGGTCTCATCTACGAGCAGTACTTC. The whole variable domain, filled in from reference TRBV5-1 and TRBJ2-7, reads KAGVTQTPRYLIKTRGQQVTLSCSPISGHRSVSWYQQTPGQGLQFLFEYFSETQRNKGNFPGRFSGRQFSNSRSEMNVSTLELGDSALYLCASSLAGGLIYEQYFGPGTRLTVT.

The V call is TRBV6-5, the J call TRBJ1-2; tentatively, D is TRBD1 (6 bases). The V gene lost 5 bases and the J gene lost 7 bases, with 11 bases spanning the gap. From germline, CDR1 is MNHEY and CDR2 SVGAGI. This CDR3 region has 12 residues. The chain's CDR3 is CASSQQGRGYTF. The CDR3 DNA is TGTGCCAGCAGTCAACAGGGACGTGGCTACACCTTC.

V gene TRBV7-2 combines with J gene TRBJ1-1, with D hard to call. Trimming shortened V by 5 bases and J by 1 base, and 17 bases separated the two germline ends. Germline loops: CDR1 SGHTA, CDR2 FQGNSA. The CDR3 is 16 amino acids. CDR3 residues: CASSPEGTGTNTEAFF. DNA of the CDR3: TGTGCCAGCAGCCCAGAGGGCACGGGAACGAACACTGAAGCTTTCTTT.

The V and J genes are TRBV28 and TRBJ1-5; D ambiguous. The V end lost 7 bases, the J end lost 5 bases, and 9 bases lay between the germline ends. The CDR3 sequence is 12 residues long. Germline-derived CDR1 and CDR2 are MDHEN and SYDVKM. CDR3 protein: CASTQGHQPQHF. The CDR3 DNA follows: TGTGCCAGCACACAAGGCCATCAGCCCCAGCATTTT.

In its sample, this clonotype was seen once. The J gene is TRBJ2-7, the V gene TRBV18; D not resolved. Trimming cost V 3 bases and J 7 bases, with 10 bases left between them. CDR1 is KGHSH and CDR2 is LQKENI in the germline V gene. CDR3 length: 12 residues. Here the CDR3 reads CASSPSPREQYF. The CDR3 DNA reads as TGTGCCAGCTCACCCTCTCCCCGAGAGCAGTACTTC.

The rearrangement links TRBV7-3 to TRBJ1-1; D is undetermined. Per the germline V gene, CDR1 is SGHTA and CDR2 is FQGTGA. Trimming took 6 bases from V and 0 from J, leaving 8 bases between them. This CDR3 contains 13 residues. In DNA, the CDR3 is TGTGCCAGCAGGCGGACCGTGAACACTGAAGCTTTCTTT. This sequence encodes CASRRTVNTEAFF.

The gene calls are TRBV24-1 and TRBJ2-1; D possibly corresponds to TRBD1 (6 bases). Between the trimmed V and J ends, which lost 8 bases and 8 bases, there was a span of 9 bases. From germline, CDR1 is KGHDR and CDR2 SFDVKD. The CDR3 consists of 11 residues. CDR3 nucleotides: TGTGCCACCATGTACAGGGATGAGCAGTTCTTC. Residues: CATMYRDEQFF.

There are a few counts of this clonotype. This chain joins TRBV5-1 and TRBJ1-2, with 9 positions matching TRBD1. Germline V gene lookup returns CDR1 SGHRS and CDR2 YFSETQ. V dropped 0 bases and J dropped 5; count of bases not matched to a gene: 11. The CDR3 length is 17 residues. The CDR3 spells CASSLDPGQGLWYGYTF. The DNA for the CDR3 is TGCGCCAGCAGCTTGGATCCGGGACAGGGACTCTGGTATGGCTACACCTTC.

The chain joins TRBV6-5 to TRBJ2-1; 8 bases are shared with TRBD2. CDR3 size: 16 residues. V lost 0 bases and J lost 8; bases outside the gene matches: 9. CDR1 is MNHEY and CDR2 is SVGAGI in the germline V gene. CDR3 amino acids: CASSYSRQRGRHEQFF. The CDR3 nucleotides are TGTGCCAGCAGTTACTCGAGACAACGCGGGAGGCATGAGCAGTTCTTC.

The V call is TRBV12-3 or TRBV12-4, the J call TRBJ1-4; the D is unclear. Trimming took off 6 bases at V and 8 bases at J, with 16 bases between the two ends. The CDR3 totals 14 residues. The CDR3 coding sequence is TGTGCCAGCAGCCCTAAACCGGGAAGAGAAAAACTGTTTTTT. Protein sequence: CASSPKPGREKLFF.

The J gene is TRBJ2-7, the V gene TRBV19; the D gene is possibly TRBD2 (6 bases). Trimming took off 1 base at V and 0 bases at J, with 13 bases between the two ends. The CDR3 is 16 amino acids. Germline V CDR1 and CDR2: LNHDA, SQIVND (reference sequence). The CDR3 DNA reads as TGTGCCAGTAGTATAGGAGGCCGGGGGATCTCCTACGAGCAGTACTTC. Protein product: CASSIGGRGISYEQYF.

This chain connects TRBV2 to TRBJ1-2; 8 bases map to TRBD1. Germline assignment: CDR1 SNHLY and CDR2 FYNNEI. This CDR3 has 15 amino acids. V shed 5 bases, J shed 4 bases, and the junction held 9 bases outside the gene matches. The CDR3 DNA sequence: TGTGCCAGCAGTCCACGACAGGGGAATAGCTATGGCTACACCTTC. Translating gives CASSPRQGNSYGYTF.

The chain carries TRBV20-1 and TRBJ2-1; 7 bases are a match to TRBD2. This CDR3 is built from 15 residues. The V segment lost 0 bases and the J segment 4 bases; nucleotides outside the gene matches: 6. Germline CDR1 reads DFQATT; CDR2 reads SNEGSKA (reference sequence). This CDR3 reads CSARDLASGYNEQFF. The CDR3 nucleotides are TGCAGTGCTAGAGATTTGGCTAGCGGATACAATGAGCAGTTCTTC.

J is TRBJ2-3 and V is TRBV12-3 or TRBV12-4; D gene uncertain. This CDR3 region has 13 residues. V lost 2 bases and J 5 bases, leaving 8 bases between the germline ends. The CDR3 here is CASSLPSRDTQYF. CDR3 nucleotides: TGTGCCAGCAGTTTACCCAGCCGAGATACGCAGTATTTT.